These 9 T cell receptor beta chains were sequenced from one sample in a study of blood T cell repertoires in COVID-19. The protocol was immunoSEQ multiplex PCR, while the TCRdb copy is restricted to in-frame clones and leaves out a portion. This table holds fewer than 120,000 clones, around 80% found once. Sequenced sample: peripheral blood. These receptors all stem from a woman of 80 years or more with acute or convalescent COVID-19.

The chain recombines TRBV2 with TRBJ1-2; 10 nucleotides match TRBD1. The CDR3 is made up of 14 amino acids. V dropped 4 bases and J dropped 2; count of bases not matched to a gene: 1. Per the germline V gene, CDR1 is SNHLY and CDR2 is FYNNEI. The CDR3: CASSVDRGNYGYTF. CDR3 coding DNA: TGTGCCAGCAGTGTGGACAGGGGGAACTATGGCTACACCTTC.

The gene calls are TRBV7-9 and TRBJ1-6, with 7 nucleotides matching TRBD1. V dropped 5 bases and J dropped 9; count of bases not matched to a gene: 4. Germline CDR1 reads SEHNR; CDR2 reads FQNEAQ (reference sequence). The CDR3 spans 13 residues. CDR3 coding DNA: TGTGCCAGCAGCGACGCAGGGGGTTCACCCCTCCACTTT. This translates into CASSDAGGSPLHF.

The V and J genes are TRBV7-8 and TRBJ1-1, with D hard to call. Germline CDR1 SGHVS, CDR2 FQNEAQ. CDR3 size: 14 residues. V was pared by 5 bases and J by 10 bases, with 20 bases between. The CDR3 coding sequence is TGTGCCAGCAGCACCTCAGGTGACCAACTTGCAGCTTTCTTT. Its protein is CASSTSGDQLAAFF.

This clone was seen just once. This rearrangement joins TRBV27 to TRBJ2-7; D is ambiguous. Germline V CDR1 and CDR2: MNHEY, SMNVEV (reference sequence). Trimming cost V 3 bases and J 0 bases, with 12 bases left between them. This CDR3 is built from 15 residues. The CDR3 DNA reads as TGTGCCAGCAGTTTGAGTCTACTAAGCTCCTACGAGCAGTACTTC. The encoded protein is CASSLSLLSSYEQYF.

The chain combines TRBV6-5 with TRBJ1-5; D unclear. The germline V gene has CDR1 MNHEY and CDR2 SVGAGI. Trimming took off 0 bases at V and 7 bases at J, with 13 bases between the two ends. The CDR3 runs 15 residues. The CDR3 region is CASSYSKAGKQPQHF. CDR3 in DNA: TGTGCCAGCAGTTACTCGAAGGCGGGGAAGCAGCCCCAGCATTTT.

V is TRBV19 and J is TRBJ1-2, with 7 bases aligning to TRBD1. After removal of 8 bases from V and 4 bases from J, the junction contained 7 bases not matched to a gene. Germline CDR1 is LNHDA and CDR2 is SQIVND (reference sequence). CDR3 size: 13 residues. The DNA for the CDR3 is TGTGCCAGTCGAACAGGGGCTATCTATGGCTACACCTTC. Protein product: CASRTGAIYGYTF.

The chain combines TRBV19 with TRBJ2-7; no definite D call. CDR3 size: 13 residues. Trimming took 1 base from V and 1 from J, leaving 5 bases between them. Germline values: CDR1 LNHDA, CDR2 SQIVND (reference sequence). The CDR3 coding sequence is TGTGCCAGTAGTATAGCGCAGTCCTACGAGCAGTACTTC. Residues: CASSIAQSYEQYF.

The CDR3 protein is CASRQTGGELFF. CDR3 in DNA: TGTGCCAGCCGGCAAACGGGCGGGGAGCTGTTTTTT. The V gene is TRBV12-3 or TRBV12-4, the J gene TRBJ2-2; no clear D gene. V dropped 8 bases and J dropped 7 bases, with 11 bases sitting between them. CDR3 length equals 12 residues.

The V call is TRBV5-1, the J call TRBJ2-1, with 13 bases identical to TRBD2. V lost 6 bases and J lost 7; bases outside the gene matches: 10. CDR3 length: 16 residues. In germline, CDR1 is SGHRS, CDR2 YFSETQ. The DNA for the CDR3 is TGCGCCAGCACCCTCCGGACTAGCGGGAGCGGGAATGAGCAGTTCTTC. As protein: CASTLRTSGSGNEQFF.